This T cell receptor beta chain was observed in a study of blood T cell repertoires in COVID-19. Study information: Samples taken during acute and convalescent COVID-19 were collected in the United States, Italy and Spain. PBMCs, B-cell-depleted T cells, or T cells provided the cDNA or gDNA that made up the material.

As originally analysed: Estimation of nucleated cell counts was performed using reference gene primer amplification. The table came from immunoSEQ multiplex PCR; TCRdb's copy has only in-frame clones and leaves some out. V and J calls and clone size follow that table, whereas D and trimming were derived from the DNA. The table includes over 85,000 clones, over 80% detected once. The length of the CDR3 is 14 residues. Germline-derived CDR1 and CDR2 are MNHEY and SVGAGI. V lost 7 bases and J lost 10, with 17 bases in between. The receptor was isolated from a woman in her 70s with acute or convalescent COVID-19. The sequenced sample was peripheral blood. The chain is built from TRBV6-5 and TRBJ1-6; maybe TRBD1 (5 bases). The chain's CDR3 is CASTDSVGGSPLHF. The CDR3 nucleotides read TGTGCCAGCACGGACTCGGTGGGGGGGTCACCCCTCCACTTT.